The present T cell receptor (beta chain) was sequenced within a study of T cell repertoires in cytomegalovirus infection. Turning to the study itself: Researchers turned to recently identified HLA-C-restricted CMV epitopes as well as well-studied HLA-B-restricted ones.

The CDR3 runs 13 residues. Germline CDR1 is SGHRS and CDR2 is YFSETQ. Study-level points and caveats: Ex vivo, HLA-C-restricted CMV-specific TCR beta clonotypes prevailed over the rest of the response.

MiXCR, applied by TCRdb to the reads, yields one record per CDR3 protein. The table has about 770,000 distinct CDR3 sequences, almost 30% seen once. Note on this clonotype: Its cognate antigen is unknown. One end of the junction varies from germline; a read error may be responsible.

The chain uses TRBV5-1 and TRBJ1-1; 7 nucleotides align to TRBD1. Here the sequenced sample was cultured CD8+ T cells from PBMCs, taken from culture after CMV antigen stimulation. This TCR was sampled from a human donor in good health (CMV status not recorded). Some clones in this sample may be carry-over from other donors' samples. In nucleotides, the CDR3 is TGCGCCAGCAGCCCAGGGGGAAACACTGAAGCTTCCTTT. This encodes CASSPGGNTEASF.